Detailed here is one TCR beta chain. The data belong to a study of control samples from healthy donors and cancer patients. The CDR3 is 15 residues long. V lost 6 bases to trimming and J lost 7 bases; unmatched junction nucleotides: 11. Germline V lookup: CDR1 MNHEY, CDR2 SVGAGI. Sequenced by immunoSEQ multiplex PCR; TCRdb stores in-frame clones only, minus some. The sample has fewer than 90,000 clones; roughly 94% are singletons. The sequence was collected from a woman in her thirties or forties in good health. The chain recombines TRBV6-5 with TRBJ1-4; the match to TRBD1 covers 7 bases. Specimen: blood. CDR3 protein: CASRGWTGLSEKLFF. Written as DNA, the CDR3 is TGTGCCAGCAGGGGCTGGACAGGCTTGTCTGAAAAACTGTTTTTT.